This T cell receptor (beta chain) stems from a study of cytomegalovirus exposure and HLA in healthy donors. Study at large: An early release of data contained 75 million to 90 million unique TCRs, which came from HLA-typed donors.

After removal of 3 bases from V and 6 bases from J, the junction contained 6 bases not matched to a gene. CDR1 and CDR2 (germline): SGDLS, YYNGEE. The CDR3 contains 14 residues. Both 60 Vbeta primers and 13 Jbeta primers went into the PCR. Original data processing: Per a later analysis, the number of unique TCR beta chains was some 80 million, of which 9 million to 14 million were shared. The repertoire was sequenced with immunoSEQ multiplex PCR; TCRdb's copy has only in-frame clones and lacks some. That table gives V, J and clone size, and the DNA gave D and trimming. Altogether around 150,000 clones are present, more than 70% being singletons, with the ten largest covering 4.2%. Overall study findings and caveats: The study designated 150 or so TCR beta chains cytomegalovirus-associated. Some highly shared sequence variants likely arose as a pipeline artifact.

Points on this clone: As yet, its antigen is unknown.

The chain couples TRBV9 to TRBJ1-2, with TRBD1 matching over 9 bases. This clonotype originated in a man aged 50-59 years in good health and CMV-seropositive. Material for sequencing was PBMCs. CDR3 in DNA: TGTGCCAGCAGCGGAGGGACAGGGCGGAATGGCTACACCTTC. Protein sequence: CASSGGTGRNGYTF.